These 12 T cell receptor beta chains were all obtained from the same sample, sequenced in a study of blood T cell repertoires in COVID-19. Measured with immunoSEQ multiplex PCR; TCRdb has only the in-frame clones, and not every one. This table has tens of thousands of clones, about 90% appearing once. The material sequenced was peripheral blood. The receptors come from an older man with acute or convalescent COVID-19.

V and J are TRBV24-1 and TRBJ2-1; tentatively, D is TRBD1 (5 bases). The CDR3 has 17 amino acids. Looked up from germline, CDR1 is KGHDR and CDR2 is SFDVKD. V was shortened by 5 bases and J by 0 bases, with 16 bases between the two germline ends. CDR3 sequence: CATSGTRAESSYNEQFF. CDR3 sequence (DNA): TGTGCCACCAGTGGAACCAGGGCGGAGAGCTCCTACAATGAGCAGTTCTTC.

The CDR3: CASSFQGSYNSPLHF. CDR3 in DNA: TGTGCCAGCAGCTTCCAGGGTTCCTATAATTCACCCCTCCACTTT. The chain links TRBV5-4 to TRBJ1-6, with TRBD1 as a possible D gene (5 bases). The germline V and J ends were trimmed by 2 bases and 1 base, with 7 bases remaining between them. CDR3 length: 15 amino acids. Germline V gene data show CDR1 as SGHNT and CDR2 as YYREEE (reference sequence).

This clone was detected once. This sequence joins TRBV6-5 and TRBJ2-3; 9 positions match TRBD1. The V gene's germline CDR1 is MNHEY and CDR2 SVGAGI. V dropped 6 bases and J dropped 3; count of bases not matched to a gene: 7. The CDR3 length is 15 residues. This CDR3 is CASRLGTGRTDTQYF. The CDR3 bases are TGTGCCAGCAGGCTTGGGACAGGGCGTACAGATACGCAGTATTTT.

This clone came up once. The CDR3 region has the DNA TGCGCCAGCAGCCCGGACAGGGCGAGCTATGGCTACACCTTC. It is translated as CASSPDRASYGYTF. The chain uses TRBV5-1 and TRBJ1-2, with 8 bases matching TRBD1. The ends lost 4 bases at V and 4 bases at J; junction bases unmatched: 6. The germline V gene has CDR1 SGHRS and CDR2 YFSETQ. This CDR3 is built from 14 residues.

The chain has TRBV12-3 or TRBV12-4 and TRBJ1-2; unclear D gene. This CDR3 has 13 residues. V was pared by 6 bases and J by 5 bases, with 13 bases between. In DNA, the CDR3 is TGTGCCAGCAGGAGCGGCTTGGGGTATGGCTACACCTTC. Residues: CASRSGLGYGYTF.

This sequence joins TRBV11-2 and TRBJ1-1; D gene unclear. With 1 base removed from V and 7 bases from J, the gap between germline ends came to 4 bases. CDR1 and CDR2 from the germline V gene are SGHAT and FQNNGV. The CDR3 totals 11 residues. The CDR3 DNA reads as TGTGCCAGCAGCTTAGTCGGTGAAGCTTTCTTT. Translated: CASSLVGEAFF.

This chain links TRBV19 with TRBJ2-1; TRBD1 aligns across 7 bases. The junction had 4 bases not matched to a gene; V was cut back by 5 bases and J by 6 bases. There are 13 residues in the CDR3. The germline V gene encodes CDR1 LNHDA and CDR2 SQIVND (reference sequence). CDR3 nucleotide sequence: TGTGCCAGTAGTGGGAACAGGGGCAATGAGCAGTTCTTC. Translated, it gives CASSGNRGNEQFF.

The chain recombines TRBV11-2 with TRBJ2-7; 11 nucleotides line up with TRBD2. Trimming at V came to 10 bases and at J to 6 bases, leaving 11 bases not matched to a gene. Looked up from germline, CDR1 is SGHAT and CDR2 is FQNNGV. The CDR3 is 14 amino acids. The CDR3 spells CATTASGGFREQYF. The CDR3 nucleotides are TGTGCCACCACCGCTAGCGGGGGGTTCCGCGAGCAGTACTTC.

This clone was seen a few times. The V call is TRBV10-3, the J call TRBJ1-4, with D unclear. Trimming pared 8 bases from V and 8 bases from J, leaving 15 bases between. CDR3 size: 13 residues. Germline V gene lookup returns CDR1 ENHRY and CDR2 SYGVKD. The CDR3 sequence is CAIGRAGGEKLFF. The CDR3, as DNA: TGTGCCATCGGGCGGGCAGGCGGGGAAAAACTGTTTTTT.

This chain uses TRBV2 with TRBJ2-7; TRBD1 matches 7 bases. The junction had 4 bases not matched to a gene; V was cut back by 5 bases and J by 0 bases. The CDR3 is 14 amino acids. The germline gives CDR1 SNHLY, CDR2 FYNNEI. This CDR3 reads CASSPDRFSYEQYF. The CDR3 coding sequence is TGTGCCAGCAGTCCGGACAGGTTCTCCTACGAGCAGTACTTC.

This chain uses TRBV29-1 with TRBJ2-3, with D possibly TRBD2 on 7 matching bases. CDR1 SQVTM and CDR2 ANQGSEA come from the germline V gene. V shed 4 bases and J shed 8 bases, with 13 bases lying between them. The CDR3 spans 12 residues. Written as DNA, the CDR3 is TGCAGCGTTGGGGGGGGGCGGAGTACGCAGTATTTT. Translation gives CSVGGGRSTQYF.

This chain uses TRBV19 with TRBJ2-1; weak D call: TRBD1 (6 bases). V was trimmed by 1 base and J by 9 bases, leaving 16 bases between them. Germline CDR1 is LNHDA and CDR2 is SQIVND (reference sequence). The CDR3 runs 15 residues. The CDR3 here is CASSIGGHQVPEQFF. The CDR3 coding sequence is TGTGCCAGTAGTATAGGGGGACATCAAGTGCCTGAGCAGTTCTTC.